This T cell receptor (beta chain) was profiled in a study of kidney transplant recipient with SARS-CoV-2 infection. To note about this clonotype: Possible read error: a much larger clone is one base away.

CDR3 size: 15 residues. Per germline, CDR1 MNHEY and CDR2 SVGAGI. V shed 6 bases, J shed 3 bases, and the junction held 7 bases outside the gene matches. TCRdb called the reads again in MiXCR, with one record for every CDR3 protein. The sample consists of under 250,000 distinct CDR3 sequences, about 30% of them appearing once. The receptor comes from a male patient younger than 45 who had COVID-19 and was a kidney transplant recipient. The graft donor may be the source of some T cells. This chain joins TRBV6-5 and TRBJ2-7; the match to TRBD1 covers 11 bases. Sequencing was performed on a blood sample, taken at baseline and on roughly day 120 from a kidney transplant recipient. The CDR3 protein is CASRLIGTGGYEQYF. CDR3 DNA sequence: TGTGCCAGCAGACTCATCGGGACAGGGGGCTACGAGCAGTACTTC.